Presented here are 15 T cell receptor beta chains from one specimen sequenced in a study of OX40 agonist ivuxolimab in advanced cancers. Sequenced by immunoSEQ multiplex PCR; TCRdb stores in-frame clones only, minus some. The profile shows some 16,000 clones, approximately 77% of them singletons. The sample consisted of CD4+ or CD8+ T cells sorted from blood, taken in a trial of the OX40 agonist ivuxolimab. These receptors originate from an adult with an advanced solid tumor such as melanoma, head and neck, liver or kidney cancer.

This clone was found a few times. The chain has TRBV9 and TRBJ1-2; D is undetermined. The V gene lost 0 bases and the J gene lost 7 bases, with 13 bases spanning the gap. The germline V gene has CDR1 SGDLS and CDR2 YYNGEE. The CDR3 consists of 14 residues. The CDR3 bases are TGTGCCAGCAGCGTAGGCGCAGGCAAGCTTGGCTACACCTTC. Protein product: CASSVGAGKLGYTF.

With respect to this clone: This may stem from a read error, because a much larger clone lies one nucleotide away. The V gene is TRBV5-1, the J gene TRBJ1-6, with D unresolved. V gave up 0 bases and J gave up 6 bases, with 19 bases separating them. CDR1 and CDR2 from the germline V gene are SGHRS and YFSETQ. This CDR3 region has 18 residues. The CDR3 DNA is TGCGCCAGCAGCTTGGCGTTTGGCAGGACCACGATTAATTCACCCCTCCACTTT. It encodes CASSLAFGRTTINSPLHF.

This clone came up once. This rearrangement joins TRBV6-1 to TRBJ1-3; D unclear. The length of the CDR3 is 15 residues. Trimming stripped 1 base from V and 0 bases from J, with 7 bases between. In germline, CDR1 is MNHNS, CDR2 SASEGT. The CDR3 sequence: CASSEGPDSGNTIYF. The DNA of the CDR3 is TGTGCCAGCAGTGAAGGACCCGACTCTGGAAACACCATATATTTT.

The V gene is TRBV27, the J gene TRBJ1-1; weak D call: TRBD1 (6 bases). There are 14 residues in the CDR3. The V gene lost 5 bases and the J gene lost 8 bases, with 18 bases spanning the gap. CDR1 and CDR2 from the germline V gene are MNHEY and SMNVEV (reference sequence). CDR3 in DNA: TGTGCCAGCAGTCAATTAGGGGGGAGGGCCGAAGCTTTCTTT. This sequence encodes CASSQLGGRAEAFF.

The J gene is TRBJ1-4, the V gene TRBV7-8, with unresolved D. Between the trimmed V and J ends, which lost 0 bases and 4 bases, there was a span of 9 bases. CDR3 length equals 15 residues. Per the germline V gene, CDR1 is SGHVS and CDR2 is FQNEAQ. The CDR3 is CASSLAATHNEKLFF. The CDR3, as DNA: TGTGCCAGCAGCTTAGCGGCGACTCATAATGAAAAACTGTTTTTT.

This clone occurred once. This chain uses TRBV7-2 with TRBJ1-2; D perhaps matches TRBD1 (6 bases). The CDR3 totals 15 residues. The V end was cut by 1 base, the J end by 4 bases, with 13 bases between. CDR1 SGHTA and CDR2 FQGNSA come from the germline V gene. As DNA, the CDR3 is TGTGCCAGCAGCTTAGTCGGGGGCAGCGGCTATGGCTACACCTTC. It encodes CASSLVGGSGYGYTF.

The V and J genes are TRBV5-8 and TRBJ2-5, with 9 positions matching TRBD1. Germline lookup yields CDR1 SGHTS and CDR2 YDEGEE. The V gene end was trimmed by 5 bases and the J gene end by 2 bases; junction bases not matched to a gene: 7. CDR3 size: 15 residues. CDR3 sequence reads: CASRTLGQGQETQYF. CDR3 nucleotides: TGTGCCAGCAGGACCCTGGGACAGGGACAAGAGACCCAGTACTTC.

This chain connects TRBV30 to TRBJ1-1; 8 bases match TRBD1. The length of the CDR3 is 12 residues. Germline V gene sequence: CDR1 GTSNPN, CDR2 SVGIG (reference sequence). Germline trimming cut 3 bases from V and 4 bases from J; bases unmatched to any gene: 1. For the CDR3, the DNA is TGTGCCTGGAGCAGGGGGCGCACTGAAGCTTTCTTT. Protein: CAWSRGRTEAFF.

This clone turned up a few times. V gene TRBV10-3 combines with J gene TRBJ1-1; TRBD1 matches at 11 bases. Unmatched junction bases numbered 15, after V lost 6 bases and J lost 3 bases. The CDR3 is made up of 18 amino acids. Germline V CDR1 and CDR2: ENHRY, SYGVKD. The CDR3 nucleotides read TGTGCCATCAGACCCTCCGAGGACAGGGGGCGCTTGGACACTGAAGCTTTCTTT. Translation: CAIRPSEDRGRLDTEAFF.

V usage is TRBV9 and J usage is TRBJ2-3; TRBD2 matches 8 bases. Trimming at V came to 0 bases and at J to 1 base, leaving 7 bases not matched to a gene. The germline gives CDR1 SGDLS, CDR2 YYNGEE. The CDR3 loop spans 17 amino acids. For the CDR3, the DNA is TGTGCCAGCAGCGTAGAGGGTAGCGGGGCCCGCACAGATACGCAGTATTTT. Translation gives CASSVEGSGARTDTQYF.

The genes are TRBV7-9 and TRBJ2-3; possibly TRBD1 for D (6 bases). The CDR3 runs 15 residues. Trimming took 8 bases from V and 1 from J, leaving 16 bases between them. CDR1 is SEHNR, CDR2 FQNEAQ, per germline (reference sequence). The CDR3 DNA reads as TGTGCCAGCCTTGAGGGGAAGGGGGGCACAGATACGCAGTATTTT. The encoded protein is CASLEGKGGTDTQYF.

This clone was found once. The rearrangement links TRBV25-1 to TRBJ2-7, with 8 nucleotides matching TRBD2. There are 16 residues in the CDR3. CDR1 and CDR2 (germline): MGHDK, SYGVNS. Trimming at V came to 4 bases and at J to 2 bases, leaving 10 bases not matched to a gene. The CDR3 region is CASSGPAGASPYEQYF. In nucleotides, the CDR3 is TGTGCCAGCAGTGGTCCAGCGGGGGCCTCCCCCTACGAGCAGTACTTC.

This clone was detected a few times. The chain recombines TRBV4-1 with TRBJ1-3, with 8 bases that match TRBD1. The CDR3 consists of 17 residues. Germline V gene data show CDR1 as MGHRA and CDR2 as YSYEKL. J gave up 2 bases and V 1 base, and 7 bases lay outside the gene matches. CDR3 coding DNA: TGCGCCAGCAGCCAAGCACAGGGGGTATTGGCTGGAAACACCATATATTTT. Its protein product is CASSQAQGVLAGNTIYF.

The chain is built from TRBV27 and TRBJ2-7, with D tentatively TRBD1 or TRBD2 (5 bases each). Germline V gene sequence: CDR1 MNHEY, CDR2 SMNVEV (reference sequence). V lost 0 bases and J lost 5, with 11 bases in between. The CDR3 has 14 amino acids. CDR3 in amino acids: CASSLSIWDHEQYF. The CDR3 DNA reads TGTGCCAGCAGTTTATCGATATGGGACCACGAGCAGTACTTC.

Here the CDR3 DNA reads TGTGCCATCAGTGGTCAAGGGTTTGGCGACGAGCAGTACTTC. The encoded protein is CAISGQGFGDEQYF. The rearrangement links TRBV10-3 to TRBJ2-7; D is ambiguous. Between the trimmed V and J ends, which lost 4 bases and 5 bases, there was a span of 15 bases. CDR3 size: 14 residues. Germline CDR1 is ENHRY and CDR2 is SYGVKD.